Here is one T cell receptor beta chain with its context. This record belongs to a study of OX40 agonist ivuxolimab in advanced cancers. Study at large: Each patient was given ivuxolimab into a vein every 2 weeks, at 0.01 to 10 mg/kg. Earlier treatment with anti-PD-1, anti-PD-L1 or anti-CTLA-4 was permitted, and roughly 42% had received some. A partial response was reached by three patients: one with hepatocellular carcinoma and two with cutaneous melanoma.

The protocol was immunoSEQ multiplex PCR, while the TCRdb copy is restricted to in-frame clones and leaves out a portion. The sample carries over 65,000 clones, approximately 80% recorded once. Trimming removed 0 bases at V and 4 bases at J, with 9 bases between. Per germline, CDR1 MNHNY and CDR2 SVGAGI (reference sequence). The CDR3 totals 14 residues. The specimen was CD4+ or CD8+ T cells sorted from blood, collected in a trial of the OX40 agonist ivuxolimab. This chain connects TRBV6-6 to TRBJ1-1, with D uncertain. The receptor's source is an adult with an advanced solid tumor such as melanoma, head and neck, liver or kidney cancer. The CDR3 sequence is CASSYSTPGTEAFF. The CDR3 DNA sequence: TGTGCCAGCAGTTACTCGACACCTGGCACTGAAGCTTTCTTT.